Following are 3 T cell receptor beta chains from one sample sequenced in a study of blood T cells in healthy people across ages. Using a J-beta primer mix together with a sample-barcoded 5' primer, a second PCR was run for roughly 7 to 11 cycles. TCRdb called the 5' RACE reads again in MiXCR, with one record for every CDR3 protein. In the table there are roughly 1 million distinct CDR3 sequences, around 27% of which are singletons. These data also formed part of another study, on T cells of mothers and their children.

The material sequenced was blood. These receptors all come from a girl aged 2 to 10 in good health.

In this sample, this clonotype turned up a few times. The chain joins TRBV27 to TRBJ2-2, with 8 bases identical to TRBD1. J was trimmed by 5 bases and V by 7 bases; bases with no gene match: 3. Looked up from germline, CDR1 is MNHEY and CDR2 is SMNVEV (reference sequence). The CDR3 is 13 residues long. The CDR3 spells CASKTGVTGELFF. The CDR3 bases are TGTGCCAGCAAGACAGGGGTGACCGGGGAGCTGTTTTTT.

This clonotype has at least ten counts. The chain uses TRBV7-9 and TRBJ2-7; D perhaps matches TRBD2 (6 bases). CDR3 length: 14 amino acids. The ends were cut back, 1 base at V and 3 bases at J, with 10 bases in the middle. The germline V gene has CDR1 SEHNR and CDR2 FQNEAQ (reference sequence). The CDR3 protein is CASSLGGDLYEQYF. The DNA of the CDR3 is TGTGCCAGCAGCTTAGGCGGGGACCTCTACGAGCAGTACTTC.

The chain joins TRBV2 to TRBJ2-3; D might be TRBD2 (5 bases). The CDR3 has 14 residues. Germline V gene lookup returns CDR1 SNHLY and CDR2 FYNNEI. V was trimmed by 8 bases and J by 2 bases, leaving 14 bases between them. In DNA, the CDR3 is TGTGCCAGCCATAAGCGGAGCATCACAGATACGCAGTATTTT. Protein: CASHKRSITDTQYF.